This T cell receptor beta chain was observed in a study of memory CD4+ T cells and cytomegalovirus serostatus. Single viable CD3+CD4+CD8-CD45RO+ cells were sorted as the memory CD4+ T cells. Data came from immunoSEQ multiplex PCR; TCRdb stores just in-frame clones and leaves some out. Found here are some 65,000 clones, around 80% of them singletons; the top ten hold around 0.58%. The germline V gene encodes CDR1 MNHEY and CDR2 SMNVEV (reference sequence). This CDR3 has 15 amino acids. V was cut by 2 bases and J by 4 bases, with 14 bases left in between. The genes are TRBV27 and TRBJ1-2; D is unclear. The sequence derives from an adult in good health and CMV-seronegative. Some clones in this sample may be carry-over from other donors' samples. Sequencing used memory CD4+ T cells from blood. CDR3 region: CASSLDGRGFYGYTF. The CDR3 DNA reads as TGTGCCAGCAGTTTAGATGGACGGGGATTCTATGGCTACACCTTC.